This TCR beta chain came from a study of blood T cells in healthy people across ages. A sample-barcoded 5' primer and a J-beta primer mix were used in a second PCR of roughly 7 to 11 cycles. From the 5' RACE reads, TCRdb called clonotypes with MiXCR, one entry per CDR3 protein. The data hold about 1.8 million distinct CDR3 sequences, with around half observed a single time. The ends lost 5 bases at V and 1 base at J; junction bases unmatched: 16. Germline loops: CDR1 SGHAT, CDR2 FQNNGV. This CDR3 has 19 amino acids. Only a few counts were recorded for this clonotype. The receptor was derived from a woman in her thirties or forties in good health. Source material: blood. The rearrangement uses TRBV11-2 and TRBJ2-1, with 8 nucleotides matching TRBD2. The CDR3 DNA follows: TGTGCCAGCAGCACGAGATCCGGGACTAGACGTATTTCCTACAATGAGCAGTTCTTC. It codes for CASSTRSGTRRISYNEQFF.